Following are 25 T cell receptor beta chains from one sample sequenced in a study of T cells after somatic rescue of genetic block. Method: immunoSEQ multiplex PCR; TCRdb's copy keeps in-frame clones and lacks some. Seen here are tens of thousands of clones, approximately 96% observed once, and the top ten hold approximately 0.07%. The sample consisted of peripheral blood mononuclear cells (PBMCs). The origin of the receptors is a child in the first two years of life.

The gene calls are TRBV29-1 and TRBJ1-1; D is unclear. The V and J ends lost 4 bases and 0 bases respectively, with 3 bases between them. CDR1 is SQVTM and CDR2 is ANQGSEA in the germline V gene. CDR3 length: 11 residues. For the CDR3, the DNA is TGCAGCGTTGGGATGAACACTGAAGCTTTCTTT. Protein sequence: CSVGMNTEAFF.

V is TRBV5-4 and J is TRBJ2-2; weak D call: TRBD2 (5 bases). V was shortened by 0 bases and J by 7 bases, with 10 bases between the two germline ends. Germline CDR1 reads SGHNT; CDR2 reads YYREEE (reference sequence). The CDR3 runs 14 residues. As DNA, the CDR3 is TGTGCCAGCAGCTTGGCCACGGGGATCGGGGAGCTGTTTTTT. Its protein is CASSLATGIGELFF.

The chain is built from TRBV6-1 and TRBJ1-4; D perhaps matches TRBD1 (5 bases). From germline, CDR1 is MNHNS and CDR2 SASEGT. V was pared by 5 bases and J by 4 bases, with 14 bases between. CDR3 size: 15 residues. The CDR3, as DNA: TGTGCCAGCAGTTCCCAACCAGGGAGTAATGAAAAACTGTTTTTT. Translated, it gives CASSSQPGSNEKLFF.

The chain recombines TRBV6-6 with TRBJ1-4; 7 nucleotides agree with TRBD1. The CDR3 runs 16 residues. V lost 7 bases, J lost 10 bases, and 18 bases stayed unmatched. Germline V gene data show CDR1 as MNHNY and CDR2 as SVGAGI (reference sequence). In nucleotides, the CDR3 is TGTGCCAGCACCACCCCCCCGACAGGGTTAATCCGAAAACTGTTTTTT. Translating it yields CASTTPPTGLIRKLFF.

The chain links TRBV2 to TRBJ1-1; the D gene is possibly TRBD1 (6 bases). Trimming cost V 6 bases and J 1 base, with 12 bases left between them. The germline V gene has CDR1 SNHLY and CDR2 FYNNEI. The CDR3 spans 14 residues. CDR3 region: CASRQGSSNTEAFF. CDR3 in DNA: TGTGCCAGCAGACAGGGCTCGTCGAACACTGAAGCTTTCTTT.

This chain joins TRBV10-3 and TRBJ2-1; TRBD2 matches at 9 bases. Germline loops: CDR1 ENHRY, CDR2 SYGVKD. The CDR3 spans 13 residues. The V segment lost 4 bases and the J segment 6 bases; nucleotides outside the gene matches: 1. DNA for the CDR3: TGTGCCATCAGTGGGACTAGCGTCAATGAGCAGTTCTTC. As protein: CAISGTSVNEQFF.

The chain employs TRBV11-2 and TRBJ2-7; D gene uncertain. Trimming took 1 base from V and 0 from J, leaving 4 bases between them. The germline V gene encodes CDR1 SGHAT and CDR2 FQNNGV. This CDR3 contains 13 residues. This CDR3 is CASSLGHSYEQYF. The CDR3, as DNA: TGTGCCAGCAGCTTAGGACACTCCTACGAGCAGTACTTC.

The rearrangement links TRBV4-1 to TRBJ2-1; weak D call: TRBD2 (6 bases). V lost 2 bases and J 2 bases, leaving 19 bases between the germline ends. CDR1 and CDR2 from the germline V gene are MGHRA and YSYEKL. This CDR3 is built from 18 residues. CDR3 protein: CASSQSVSTGVPYNEQFF. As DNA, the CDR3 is TGCGCCAGCAGCCAATCCGTCTCGACGGGAGTACCCTACAATGAGCAGTTCTTC.

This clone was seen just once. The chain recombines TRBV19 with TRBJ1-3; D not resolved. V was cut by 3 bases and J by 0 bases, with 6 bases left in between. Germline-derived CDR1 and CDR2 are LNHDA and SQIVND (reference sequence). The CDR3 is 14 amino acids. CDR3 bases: TGTGCCAGTAGTATCCGGGGCTCTGGAAACACCATATATTTT. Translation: CASSIRGSGNTIYF. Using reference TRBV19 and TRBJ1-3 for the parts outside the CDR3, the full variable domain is DGGITQSPKYLFRKEGQNVTLSCEQNLNHDAMYWYRQDPGQGLRLIYYSQIVNDFQKGDIAEGYSVSREKKESFPLTVTSAQKNPTAFYLCASSIRGSGNTIYFGEGSWLTVV.

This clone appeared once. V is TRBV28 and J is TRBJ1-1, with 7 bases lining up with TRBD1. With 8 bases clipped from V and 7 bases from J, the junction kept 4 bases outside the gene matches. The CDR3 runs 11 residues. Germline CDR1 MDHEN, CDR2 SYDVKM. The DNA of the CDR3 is TGTGCCAGCGCGGGACAGCTTGAAGCTTTCTTT. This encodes CASAGQLEAFF.

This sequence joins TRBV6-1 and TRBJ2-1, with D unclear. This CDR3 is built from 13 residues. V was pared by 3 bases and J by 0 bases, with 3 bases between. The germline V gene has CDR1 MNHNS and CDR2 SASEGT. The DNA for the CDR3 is TGTGCCAGCAGTGAGGACTCCTACAATGAGCAGTTCTTC. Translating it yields CASSEDSYNEQFF.

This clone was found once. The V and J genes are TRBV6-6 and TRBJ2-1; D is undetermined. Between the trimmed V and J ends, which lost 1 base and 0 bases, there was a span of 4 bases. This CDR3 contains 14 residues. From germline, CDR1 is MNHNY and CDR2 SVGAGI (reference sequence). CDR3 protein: CASSYLSSYNEQFF. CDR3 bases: TGTGCCAGCAGTTACTTGAGCTCCTACAATGAGCAGTTCTTC.

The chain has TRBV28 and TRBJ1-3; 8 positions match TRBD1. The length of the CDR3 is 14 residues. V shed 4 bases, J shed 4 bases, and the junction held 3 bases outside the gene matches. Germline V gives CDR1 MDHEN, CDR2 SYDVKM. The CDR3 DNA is TGTGCCAGCAGTTCCAGGGGGCGCGGAAACACCATATATTTT. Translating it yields CASSSRGRGNTIYF.

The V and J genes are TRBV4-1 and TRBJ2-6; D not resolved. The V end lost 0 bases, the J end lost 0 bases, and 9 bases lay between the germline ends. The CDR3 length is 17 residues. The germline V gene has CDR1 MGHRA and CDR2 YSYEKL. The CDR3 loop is CASSQDRYPSGANVLTF. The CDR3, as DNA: TGCGCCAGCAGCCAAGACAGGTACCCCTCTGGGGCCAACGTCCTGACTTTC.

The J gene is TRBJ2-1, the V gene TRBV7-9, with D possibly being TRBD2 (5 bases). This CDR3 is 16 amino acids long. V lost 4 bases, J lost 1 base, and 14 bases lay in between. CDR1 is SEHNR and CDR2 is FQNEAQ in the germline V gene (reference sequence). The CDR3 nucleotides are TGTGCCAGCAGCTCAACTCGGGGTTGGTCCTACAATGAGCAGTTCTTC. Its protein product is CASSSTRGWSYNEQFF. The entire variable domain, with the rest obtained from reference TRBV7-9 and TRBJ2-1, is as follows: DTGVSQNPRHKITKRGQNVTFRCDPISEHNRLYWYRQTLGQGPEFLTYFQNEAQLEKSRLLSDRFSAERPKGSFSTLEIQRTEQGDSAMYLCASSSTRGWSYNEQFFGPGTRLTVL.

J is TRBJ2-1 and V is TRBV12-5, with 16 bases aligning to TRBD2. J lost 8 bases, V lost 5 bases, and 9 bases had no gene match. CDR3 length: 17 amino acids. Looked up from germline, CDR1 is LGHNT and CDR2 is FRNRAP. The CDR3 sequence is CASGPVGLAGGPHEQFF. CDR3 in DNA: TGTGCTAGTGGTCCGGTGGGACTAGCGGGAGGGCCACATGAGCAGTTCTTC.

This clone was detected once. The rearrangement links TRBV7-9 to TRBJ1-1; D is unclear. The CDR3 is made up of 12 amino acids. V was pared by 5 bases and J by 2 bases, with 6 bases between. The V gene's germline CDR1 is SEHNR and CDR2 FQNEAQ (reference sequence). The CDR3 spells CASSQDNTEAFF. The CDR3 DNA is TGTGCCAGCAGCCAGGACAACACTGAAGCTTTCTTT.

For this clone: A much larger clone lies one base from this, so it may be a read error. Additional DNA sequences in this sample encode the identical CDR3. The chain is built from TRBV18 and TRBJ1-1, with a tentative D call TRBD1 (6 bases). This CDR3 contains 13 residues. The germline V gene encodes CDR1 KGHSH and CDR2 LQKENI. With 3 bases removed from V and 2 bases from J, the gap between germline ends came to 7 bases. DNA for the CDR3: TGTGCCAGCTCACCGGGACAAAACACTGAAGCTTTCTTT. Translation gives CASSPGQNTEAFF.

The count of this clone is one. The CDR3 protein is CASSELAGPRWDTQYF. The CDR3 nucleotides read TGTGCCAGCAGTGAACTAGCGGGACCCCGGTGGGATACGCAGTATTTT. The chain combines TRBV2 with TRBJ2-3, with 9 bases aligning to TRBD2. Looked up from germline, CDR1 is SNHLY and CDR2 is FYNNEI. The CDR3 consists of 16 residues. Trimming removed 2 bases from V and 6 bases from J; junction bases left unmatched: 9.

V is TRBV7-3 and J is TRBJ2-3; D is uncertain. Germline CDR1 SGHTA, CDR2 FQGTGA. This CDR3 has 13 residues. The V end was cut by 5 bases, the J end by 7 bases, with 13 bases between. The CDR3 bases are TGTGCCAGCAGCCCTATTGGCGAGTATACGCAGTATTTT. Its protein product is CASSPIGEYTQYF.

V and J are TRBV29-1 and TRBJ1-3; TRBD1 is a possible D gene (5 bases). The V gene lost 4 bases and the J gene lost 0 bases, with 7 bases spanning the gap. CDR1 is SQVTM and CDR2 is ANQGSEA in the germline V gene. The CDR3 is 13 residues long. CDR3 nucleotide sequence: TGCAGCGTTGGGACATTCTCTGGAAACACCATATATTTT. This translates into CSVGTFSGNTIYF. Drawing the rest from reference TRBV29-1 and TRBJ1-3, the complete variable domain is SAVISQKPSRDICQRGTSLTIQCQVDSQVTMMFWYRQQPGQSLTLIATANQGSEATYESGFVIDKFPISRPNLTFSTLTVSNMSPEDSSIYLCSVGTFSGNTIYFGEGSWLTVV.

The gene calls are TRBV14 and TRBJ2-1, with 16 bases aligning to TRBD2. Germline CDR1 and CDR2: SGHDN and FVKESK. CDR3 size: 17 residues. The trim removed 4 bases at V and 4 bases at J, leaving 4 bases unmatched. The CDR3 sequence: CASSRGLAGGLYNEQFF. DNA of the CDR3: TGTGCCAGCAGCCGGGGACTAGCGGGAGGGCTTTACAATGAGCAGTTCTTC. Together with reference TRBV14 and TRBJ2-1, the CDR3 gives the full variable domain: EAGVTQFPSHSVIEKGQTVTLRCDPISGHDNLYWYRRVMGKEIKFLLHFVKESKQDESGMPNNRFLAERTGGTYSTLKVQPAELEDSGVYFCASSRGLAGGLYNEQFFGPGTRLTVL.

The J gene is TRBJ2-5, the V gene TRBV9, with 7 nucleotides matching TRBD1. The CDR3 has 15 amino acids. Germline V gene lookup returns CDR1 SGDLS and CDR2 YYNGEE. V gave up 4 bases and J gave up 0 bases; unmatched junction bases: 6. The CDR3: CASSFTTGNQETQYF. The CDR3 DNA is TGTGCCAGCAGCTTCACGACAGGGAACCAAGAGACCCAGTACTTC.

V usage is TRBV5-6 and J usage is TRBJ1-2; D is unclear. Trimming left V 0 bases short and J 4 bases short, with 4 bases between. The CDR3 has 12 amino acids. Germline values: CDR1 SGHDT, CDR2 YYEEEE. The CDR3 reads CASSLASYGYTF. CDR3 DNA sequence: TGTGCCAGCAGCTTGGCGTCCTATGGCTACACCTTC.

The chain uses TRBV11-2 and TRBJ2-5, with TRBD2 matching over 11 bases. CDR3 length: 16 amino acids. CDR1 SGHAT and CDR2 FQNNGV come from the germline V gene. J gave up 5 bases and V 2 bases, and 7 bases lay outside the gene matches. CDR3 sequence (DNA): TGTGCCAGCAGCTTATTTCGACTAGCGGGAATGGAGACCCAGTACTTC. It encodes CASSLFRLAGMETQYF.